This T cell receptor (beta chain) was captured by sequencing in a study of blood T cell repertoires in COVID-19 (dated by TCRdb to 2020 to 2022). Some background on the complete study: Samples from collaborators originated in the United States, Italy and Spain and spanned both the acute and convalescent phases of COVID-19. The prospective study material was composed of cDNA or gDNA derived from T cells, B-cell-depleted T cells, or PBMCs. The dataset comprised deeply sampled blood TCRbeta repertoires from subjects exposed to, actively infected with, or recovered from COVID-19. A freely available public database, intended as a resource for researchers studying the immune response to SARS-CoV-2, is where the repertoires were released. The samples were drawn from two sources: the first 160 participants of the ongoing ImmuneRACE study, and about 1,300 subjects contributed by 6 global collaborators. Sample metadata almost always included a de-identified subject ID, COVID-19 status, age in years and sex. Where available, HLA class I and class II types were obtained from metadata supplied by the sample provider rather than from assay-based typing. Overall study outcomes, separate from this receptor: The amount of clinical and demographic metadata varied by source and participant and was provided uncurated.

Turning to this clone: Its antigen specificity is not known. The sample holds no much larger clone one base away, and base qualities are not on file.

The CDR3 sequence holds 16 residues, the cysteine and phenylalanine included. The entry retains the CDR3 DNA only, 48 bases that are in frame from base 1. The CDR1 and CDR2 encoded by the germline V gene are SGHAT and FQNNGV. V has 8 bases trimmed and J has 7 bases trimmed; junction bases matching no gene number 16. TCRbeta CDR3 regions were amplified from genomic DNA using the immunoSEQ Assay, a bias-controlled multiplex PCR. Per the source publication's procedure: Nucleated cell counts per sample were estimated from amplification of reference gene primers within the assay. To quantify the absolute abundance of each unique TCRbeta CDR3 rearrangement, sequence reads were collapsed and filtered. For each sample, productive Simpson clonality was calculated as the square root of Simpson's diversity index over productive rearrangements. The immuneACCESS repertoire file appears here via TCRdb, limited to in-frame rearrangements. These files lack a portion of the clones; in checked studies, under half of the deficit traces to unresolved V genes, and the cause of the others is not known. V and J calls and clone size come straight from that table; D and trimming were deduced from the DNA. This sample lists some 200,000 clones; 70% to 90% were detected once. The ten biggest clones cover about 5% of the sample.

Each collaborating institution followed its own protocols to collect whole blood in K2EDTA tubes. For TCRbeta analysis, collaborator samples were shipped as frozen whole blood, as isolated PBMCs, or as DNA extracted from either sample type. The sample was peripheral blood. The rearrangement combines TRBV11-2 with TRBJ2-5; 10 of the junction bases match TRBD1. The receptor's source is a woman aged 40 to 55 with acute or convalescent COVID-19. The DNA reads TGTGCCAGCGGAGACCCCGGGACAGGGGCTTCAACGACCCAGTACTTC. It is translated as CASGDPGTGASTTQYF.